This T cell receptor beta chain was identified in a study of human T cells and chemical hapten exposure (dated by TCRdb to 2020 to 2022). About the full investigation: For sensitization, 2% DPC in acetone was applied to an approximately 2 cm by approximately 2 cm area of upper inner arm skin. Throughout the approximately 25-week study period, patients were also given weekly therapeutic DPC doses on the scalp. Patch testing was performed on the upper back with Finn chambers containing 0.01% DPC, and the patch tests were scored after 6 days according to International Contact Dermatitis Research Group standards. Alopecia areata with under or over 50% scalp involvement, alopecia totalis and alopecia universalis were represented in the patient cohort, which was mostly female. Libraries were pooled for sequencing, and per-sample TCR yields varied mainly because of small differences in library volumes within the pool. Peripheral blood TCR repertoire changes were tracked in vivo in alopecia patients during primary and secondary sensitization to the hapten diphenylcyclopropenone (DPC). Blood was sampled from patients pre-sensitization (week 0) and at 2, 6 and about 24 weeks after DPC sensitization. Some 29 alopecia patients provided blood for TCR sequencing at one to four time points (pre-sensitization, 2, 6 and 24 weeks). Points the paper makes about the study in general: Compared with pre-sensitization or healthy control sets, expanded TCRs formed significantly more large CDR3 similarity clusters, which is consistent with antigen-driven responses. All patients had alopecia, a presumed autoimmune disease, so their immune response might differ from that of healthy individuals. After repeated subsampling, changes were observed in the strength of the expansion versus patch-test correlation and in the threshold at which the correlation became significant. DPC sensitization did not change how many TCRs were above 1 in 1000 frequency, and no evidence was found of alterations in global repertoire structure. Patch test score was positively correlated with the number of PT1 expanded TCRs, with significance at thresholds 8, 16 and 32 but not at 4.

Trimming takes 2 bases from V and 0 bases from J, and the germline ends sit 14 bases apart. The CDR3 runs 16 amino acids, cysteine and phenylalanine included. Here the CDR3 DNA is all that survives: 48 bases in frame from base 1. The germline V gene specifies MNHEY as CDR1 and SVGAGI as CDR2. The intended sense of this specimen's time point label: patch test 1, 2 weeks after DPC sensitization. Interpreted using the paper, the treatment or condition label stands for: therapeutic diphenylcyclopropenone sensitization with weekly scalp DPC. At every patch-test visit, the blood draw took place before the patch test was put on. Eligible patients were aged 18 to 70, diagnosed with alopecia, deemed suitable for DPC therapy, and excluded if pregnant. Total RNA was extracted from unfractionated whole blood that had been collected in Tempus Blood RNA tubes. Many counts were recorded for this clonotype. Its antigen is still unknown. Base qualities are not recorded, but no much larger clone differs from it by a single base.

Library construction relied on RACE. Sequencing took place on a NextSeq 500. Library preparation attached unique molecular identifiers to individual cDNA molecules for quantitative, reproducible TCR counting. Each blood RNA sample was used to sequence both TCR alpha and TCR beta chains. The original pipeline was this. The median number of TCRs per sample was some 100,000, ranging from roughly 23,224 to 690,600. The Decombinator software suite was used to annotate the V, J and CDR3 of the TCR reads. For the PS versus PT1 abundance plots, all samples were subsampled to the same number of TCRs (28,000). Expanded TCRs were defined as absent before sensitization and observed at least eight times at the 2-week time point. Clones were called with MiXCR by TCRdb after fastp trimmed the public reads at Q25, and only in-frame beta chains were retained. Records with the same CDR3 protein are collapsed into one entry carrying the most frequent genes and DNA. The V and J calls and clone size are TCRdb's, not the authors'. This sample is represented by roughly 80,000 distinct CDR3 sequences; about 10% of them were singletons. The ten largest clones take up about 4.2% of the sample.

Recombination joined TRBV6-5 with TRBJ2-7; TRBD2 is perhaps the D gene, given 6 matching bases. Here the sequenced sample was whole blood, taken in connection with sensitization to the hapten diphenylcyclopropenone (DPC). The origin of this receptor is a woman in her forties or fifties with alopecia areata. Some clones in this sample may be carry-over from other donors' samples. The nucleotides are TGTGCCAGCAGTTACAAAGGAGGGTATAGCTCCTACGAGCAGTACTTC. Translated, this is CASSYKGGYSSYEQYF.